This is a list of T cell receptor beta chains from one sample in a study of T cell changes during pregnancy in multiple sclerosis. Profiling relied on immunoSEQ multiplex PCR, and the TCRdb table lists in-frame clones only, not all of them. The sample includes about 110,000 clones, about 90% of them seen just once. This specimen consisted of peripheral blood, obtained before pregnancy. These receptors came from a female donor with multiple sclerosis, enrolled in a pregnancy study. Both conserved end residues are trimmed from each CDR3. The order of the fields is J gene, V gene, CDR3 protein.

>TRBJ1-2|TRBV7-2
ASTEAPWQGGYT
>TRBJ2-6|TRBV19
ATNQLGGRVSGGANVLT
>TRBJ2-1|TRBV30
AWAEDSYNEQF
>TRBJ2-5|TRBV9
ASSVIAGARETQY
>TRBJ2-3|TRBV7-8
ASSRGLAGRTDTQY
>TRBJ1-5|TRBV19
ASSIGAGGKRHQPQH
>TRBJ2-2|TRBV7-6
ASSPPDRGWTGELF
>TRBJ1-3|TRBV5-4
ASSPDRGGNTIY
>TRBJ2-7|TRBV28
ASSWAGVAGYEQY
>TRBJ2-4|TRBV9
ASSVGASGVGNIQY
>TRBJ1-5|TRBV6-1
ASTTASINQPQH
>TRBJ2-1|TRBV5-5
ASSLGPDNEQF
>TRBJ2-5|TRBV2
ASTSRKPETQY
>TRBJ2-2|TRBV9
ASSARTSGTGELF
>TRBJ1-2|TRBV14
ASSQAGIHGYT
>TRBJ2-5|TRBV11-3
ASSFWSGLFRGAQETQY
>TRBJ2-2|TRBV9
ASSVTGGGTGELF
>TRBJ1-6|TRBV7-9
ASSPEWDRDYSPLH
>TRBJ2-7|TRBV6-1
ASRTSGDYYEQY
>TRBJ1-2|TRBV5-1
ASSLEGNYGYT
>TRBJ2-7|TRBV28
ASSLSSGYFGDEQY
>TRBJ2-2|TRBV7-6
ASSLGTSVNTGELF
>TRBJ2-7|TRBV7-8
ASSLALREGLYEQY
>TRBJ2-1|TRBV10-3
AISETSFNEQF
>TRBJ2-7|TRBV21-1
ASSPKGQLKPYEQY
>TRBJ1-5|TRBV6-1
ASSERAGQPQH
>TRBJ1-1|TRBV15
ATSRVDRDVEAF
>TRBJ2-7|TRBV10-2
ASSGASYEQY
>TRBJ2-1|TRBV30
AWSKGTSGVNEQF
>TRBJ1-5|TRBV19
ASTTGPGGLSNQPQH
>TRBJ1-1|TRBV19
ASSMGLEAF
>TRBJ1-6|TRBV7-8
ASSLVGSSYNSPLH
>TRBJ1-2|TRBV7-2
ASSLGGGIRGYT
>TRBJ2-5|TRBV15
ATSRGPHSGRAGETQY
>TRBJ2-5|TRBV6-6
ASSYSLSRVWETQY
>TRBJ2-6|TRBV6-4
ASSDGTGDSSGANVLT
>TRBJ2-7|TRBV7-8
ASSSSAGTGMNEQY
>TRBJ2-1|TRBV19
ASSRKQGASYNEQF
>TRBJ2-1|TRBV6-6
ASRPDEGHYNEQF
>TRBJ1-2|TRBV7-9
ASSSDRGAYGYT
>TRBJ2-3|TRBV27
ASSARTSGRADTQY
>TRBJ1-1|TRBV9
ASSVTTGGNTEAF
>TRBJ1-2|TRBV6-1
ASIVGGLFTYGYT
>TRBJ2-7|TRBV29-1
SVAKQELSSYEQY
>TRBJ1-6|TRBV5-1
ASSLDGLNSPLH
>TRBJ2-5|TRBV4-1
ASSQGDYKETQY
>TRBJ2-1|TRBV5-6
ASSLVSSAYNEQF
>TRBJ2-2|TRBV15
ATSRDRAGADTGELF
>TRBJ2-7|TRBV5-5
ASSLEDRGYEQY
>TRBJ2-7|TRBV5-4
ASSWTGGTYEQY
>TRBJ2-1|TRBV5-1
ASSPGGLAAGNEQF
>TRBJ1-2|TRBV27
ASSLAANYGYT
>TRBJ2-7|TRBV9
ASSFQTGGGGEQY